The present T cell receptor (beta chain) was sequenced within a study of cytomegalovirus exposure and HLA in healthy donors (dated by TCRdb to 2016 to 2017). Context from the whole study: A later analysis indicated that the roughly 130 validation repertoires were generated on the platform also employed for the 700 or so repertoires of the first cohort. The study aimed to test whether cataloging public T cell receptors could reveal signatures of past pathogen exposure. High-throughput TCR immunosequencing, statistical association of individual TCRs with disease status, and machine learning were combined to predict cytomegalovirus infection status. Along with the approximately 700-subject first cohort, a separate validation cohort of around 120 different subjects was used. The research as a whole found: In a later analysis, TCRs clustered in the first cohort were found to also tend to co-occur in the roughly 120 validation repertoires, with about 94% of cluster scores above 0. The classifier was reported to diagnose cytomegalovirus status with high specificity and sensitivity in both the original and validation cohorts. The validation cohort had no HLA typing available for a later analysis, so co-occurrence within that cohort was assessed over all 120 or so repertoires. It was suggested by the authors that the approach could potentially be generalized to other disease states and immunological phenotypes. In the study, about 150 TCR beta chains were listed as associated with cytomegalovirus. Across donors, most TCR sequences were observed very rarely, whereas some public TCRs were present in many individuals. In vitro tests confirmed that a few of the cytomegalovirus-associated TCR beta chains recognize cytomegalovirus antigens.

The donors belonged to the validation cohort of over a hundred subjects, which was separate from the approximately 700-subject first cohort. Library method: the immunoSEQ multiplex PCR assay. Regarding the original processing steps: A statistical classification framework was built to diagnose cytomegalovirus status from the catalog of TCR beta chain sequences. Entries here come from immuneACCESS through TCRdb and include only in-frame sequences with V and J called. Some clones fail to appear in such tables; in the studies checked, an unresolved V gene covers under half of the shortfall, and the cause of the remainder is unknown. D and trimming come from the DNA, and the V and J calls and clone size come from that table. The sample contains about 110,000 clones, 88% of them found a single time. The ten largest make up about 1.8% of the sample. CDR1 and CDR2 are drawn from the germline V gene (reference sequence): LNHDA, SQIVND. Unmatched junction bases come to 3, with V trimmed by 3 bases and J by 0 bases. Counted from cysteine to phenylalanine, this CDR3 has 15 amino acids. Only the CDR3 part of the read is kept: 45 bases, read in frame from the first base.

This clone is a singleton in its sample. Its specific antigen is unknown. Nothing much larger sits one base from this clone, and base qualities are not available. The chain joins TRBV19 to TRBJ1-1; 8 nucleotides in the junction match TRBD1. The sequencing sample was made of PBMCs. The source of this sequence is a woman under 30 in good health and CMV-seropositive. In nucleotides, the sequence is TGTGCCAGTAGTATCGGACAGGGACTGAACACTGAAGCTTTCTTT. It encodes CASSIGQGLNTEAFF.